The T cell receptor (beta chain) described here comes from a study of cytomegalovirus exposure and HLA in healthy donors. Whole-study results and caveats: Specificity for CMV antigens was confirmed in vitro for a few of the CMV-associated chains.

The PCR was carried out with 60 Vbeta primers and 13 Jbeta primers. Libraries were prepared by immunoSEQ multiplex PCR; TCRdb keeps only in-frame clonotypes and omits some of them. The sample lists tens of thousands of clones; 73% were seen once. Germline values: CDR1 MNHNY, CDR2 SVGAGI (reference sequence). The length of the CDR3 is 14 residues. V lost 1 base, J lost 1 base, and 5 bases lay in between. Worth noting for this clone: Its antigen is unidentified.

The genes are TRBV6-6 and TRBJ1-5; no reliable D call. The source of this sequence is a man in his forties or fifties in good health and CMV-seronegative. Sample: PBMCs. The CDR3 region is CASSYLESNQPQHF. As DNA, the CDR3 is TGTGCCAGCAGTTACTTAGAGAGCAATCAGCCCCAGCATTTT.